A single sample is the source of the 32 T cell receptor beta chains below, sequenced in a study of CD8 T cells in Susac syndrome. Random hexamers were used to reverse transcribe an amount of about 0.45 to 1 ug RNA. Each CDR3 protein gets one entry after TCRdb re-called the immunoSEQ multiplex PCR reads with MiXCR. The data contain 65,000 to 90,000 distinct CDR3 sequences, just under 95% of them seen just once; the ten biggest clones take up around 0.4%. The sequenced sample consisted of CD8+ T cells from PBMCs. These receptors all come from a human donor with multiple sclerosis.

This rearrangement joins TRBV7-2 to TRBJ2-2, with D possibly being TRBD2 (6 bases). There are 17 residues in the CDR3. Germline CDR1 SGHTA, CDR2 FQGNSA. Trimming pared 5 bases from V and 0 bases from J, leaving 16 bases between. The CDR3 region is CASSRRDLPSNTGELFF. CDR3 nucleotides: TGTGCCAGCAGCCGCCGGGACTTACCCTCGAACACCGGGGAGCTGTTTTTT. Together with reference TRBV7-2 and TRBJ2-2, the CDR3 gives the full variable domain: GAGVSQSPSNKVTEKGKDVELRCDPISGHTALYWYRQSLGQGLEFLIYFQGNSAPDKSGLPSDRFSAERTGGSVSTLTIQRTQQEDSAVYLCASSRRDLPSNTGELFFGEGSRLTVL.

The V call is TRBV5-1, the J call TRBJ1-5, with a possible D match to TRBD1 (6 bases). V was shortened by 5 bases and J by 2 bases, with 17 bases between the two germline ends. There are 16 residues in the CDR3. In germline, CDR1 is SGHRS, CDR2 YFSETQ. CDR3 sequence: CASRYAGVAGNQPQHF. CDR3 sequence (DNA): TGCGCCAGCAGATACGCAGGGGTCGCGGGCAATCAGCCCCAGCATTTT. The full variable domain, with the rest looked up from reference TRBV5-1 and TRBJ1-5, is KAGVTQTPRYLIKTRGQQVTLSCSPISGHRSVSWYQQTPGQGLQFLFEYFSETQRNKGNFPGRFSGRQFSNSRSEMNVSTLELGDSALYLCASRYAGVAGNQPQHFGDGTRLSIL.

The chain combines TRBV5-1 with TRBJ2-3; D may be TRBD1 (6 bases). Trimming stripped 4 bases from V and 2 bases from J, with 17 bases between. Germline CDR1 reads SGHRS; CDR2 reads YFSETQ. CDR3 length equals 16 residues. CDR3: CASSPFRDTYTDTQYF. CDR3 nucleotide sequence: TGCGCCAGCAGCCCCTTCCGGGACACCTACACAGATACGCAGTATTTT.

The gene calls are TRBV7-9 and TRBJ1-1, with D hard to call. V gave up 11 bases and J gave up 3 bases, with 16 bases separating them. This CDR3 contains 13 residues. In germline, CDR1 is SEHNR, CDR2 FQNEAQ (reference sequence). Here the CDR3 reads CAGFPAMDTEAFF. The CDR3 nucleotides are TGTGCCGGCTTCCCAGCCATGGACACTGAAGCTTTCTTT.

The chain carries TRBV30 and TRBJ1-1; D unclear. CDR1 is GTSNPN and CDR2 is SVGIG in the germline V gene (reference sequence). V lost 8 bases, J lost 6 bases, and 10 bases lay in between. The CDR3 runs to 10 residues. The CDR3 DNA follows: TGTGCCGGAGGAAAGCCTGAAGCTTTCTTT. This translates into CAGGKPEAFF.

The rearrangement links TRBV5-4 to TRBJ1-2; no firm D call. The germline gives CDR1 SGHNT, CDR2 YYREEE (reference sequence). The CDR3 has 13 amino acids. The germline V and J ends were trimmed by 5 bases and 6 bases, with 14 bases remaining between them. The CDR3 bases are TGTGCCAGCAGATCATTGGGGTCCGATGGCTACACCTTC. This sequence encodes CASRSLGSDGYTF.

The chain joins TRBV6-5 to TRBJ1-1; weak D call: TRBD1 (5 bases). This CDR3 is built from 14 residues. Trimming cost V 7 bases and J 3 bases, with 15 bases left between them. CDR1 MNHEY and CDR2 SVGAGI come from the germline V gene. The CDR3 reads CASISQGMDTEAFF. DNA of the CDR3: TGTGCCAGCATTTCTCAGGGTATGGACACTGAAGCTTTCTTT.

V usage is TRBV15 and J usage is TRBJ2-7; TRBD1 aligns across 9 bases. This CDR3 is 17 amino acids long. V shed 3 bases, J shed 5 bases, and the junction held 14 bases outside the gene matches. Germline V gene data show CDR1 as LNHNV and CDR2 as YYDKDF (reference sequence). CDR3: CATSSTGTGYPPDEQYF. The DNA of the CDR3 is TGTGCCACCAGCAGTACCGGGACAGGGTACCCTCCGGACGAGCAGTACTTC.

The chain recombines TRBV20-1 with TRBJ2-1, with D perhaps being TRBD1 or TRBD2 (5 bases each). CDR3 size: 13 residues. CDR1 and CDR2 (germline): DFQATT, SNEGSKA (reference sequence). Trimming shortened V by 0 bases and J by 10 bases, and 13 bases separated the two germline ends. The CDR3: CSARDTQGVEQFF. The CDR3 DNA is TGCAGTGCTAGAGATACGCAGGGAGTCGAGCAGTTCTTC.

This chain links TRBV30 with TRBJ2-7, with D unresolved. The V end lost 5 bases, the J end lost 2 bases, and 4 bases lay between the germline ends. Looked up from germline, CDR1 is GTSNPN and CDR2 is SVGIG (reference sequence). CDR3 size: 10 residues. CDR3 in amino acids: CAWGPYEQYF. CDR3 DNA sequence: TGTGCCTGGGGACCCTACGAGCAGTACTTC.

The chain carries TRBV9 and TRBJ1-1; D perhaps matches TRBD1 (6 bases). CDR1 is SGDLS, CDR2 YYNGEE, per germline. This CDR3 contains 16 residues. With 2 bases removed from V and 0 bases from J, the gap between germline ends came to 14 bases. For the CDR3, the DNA is TGTGCCAGCAGCGTCGCTCAGGGGATATTGAACACTGAAGCTTTCTTT. Residues: CASSVAQGILNTEAFF.

This chain uses TRBV24-1 with TRBJ2-2; D is unresolved. The CDR3 has 13 residues. V lost 0 bases to trimming and J lost 4 bases, with 2 bases between them. CDR1 and CDR2 (germline): KGHDR, SFDVKD. The CDR3 loop is CATSDLGTGELFF. The DNA of the CDR3 is TGTGCCACCAGTGATTTGGGCACCGGGGAGCTGTTTTTT.

The rearrangement joins TRBV2 to TRBJ2-7; 8 nucleotides agree with TRBD1. The V gene end was trimmed by 9 bases and the J gene end by 1 base; junction bases not matched to a gene: 2. Germline V lookup: CDR1 SNHLY, CDR2 FYNNEI. This CDR3 comprises 12 residues. CDR3 in amino acids: CASGQGSYEQYF. CDR3 nucleotide sequence: TGTGCCAGTGGACAGGGTTCCTACGAGCAGTACTTC. Drawing the rest from reference TRBV2 and TRBJ2-7, the complete variable domain is EPEVTQTPSHQVTQMGQEVILRCVPISNHLYFYWYRQILGQKVEFLVSFYNNEISEKSEIFDDQFSVERPDGSNFTLKIRSTKLEDSAMYFCASGQGSYEQYFGPGTRLTVT.

V and J are TRBV30 and TRBJ2-1; D perhaps matches TRBD1 (6 bases). CDR3 size: 13 residues. The V end lost 1 base, the J end lost 6 bases, and 10 bases lay between the germline ends. The germline V gene has CDR1 GTSNPN and CDR2 SVGIG (reference sequence). This CDR3 reads CAWSADRINEQFF. In DNA form, the CDR3 reads TGTGCCTGGAGTGCAGACAGGATCAATGAGCAGTTCTTC.

J is TRBJ2-2 and V is TRBV4-3; 11 positions agree with TRBD2. Unmatched junction bases numbered 7, after V lost 1 base and J lost 3 bases. Germline V gene sequence: CDR1 LGHNA, CDR2 YSLEER. The CDR3 is made up of 18 amino acids. CDR3 DNA: TGCGCCAGCAGCCAAGTTGCTAGCGGGGGGCCCCACACCGGGGAGCTGTTTTTT. This sequence encodes CASSQVASGGPHTGELFF.

The genes are TRBV5-1 and TRBJ1-1; D ambiguous. V gave up 4 bases and J gave up 4 bases, with 14 bases separating them. The germline V gene encodes CDR1 SGHRS and CDR2 YFSETQ. The CDR3 consists of 14 residues. Written as DNA, the CDR3 is TGCGCCAGCAGCCTAAGAGATTGGGGCACTGAAGCTTTCTTT. This encodes CASSLRDWGTEAFF.

Concerning this clonotype: A junction end diverges from the germline sequence, so it may reflect a read error. The chain links TRBV30 to TRBJ2-7, with 8 nucleotides matching TRBD2. The V gene's germline CDR1 is GTSNPN and CDR2 SVGIG (reference sequence). The CDR3 spans 15 residues. The CDR3 bases are TGTGCCTGGAGTGGGGTAGCGGGACGCTCCTTCGAGCAGTACTTC. Translation: CAWSGVAGRSFEQYF.

The V call is TRBV13, the J call TRBJ2-1, with D perhaps matching TRBD1 (6 bases). CDR1 is PRHDT and CDR2 is FYEKMQ in the germline V gene (reference sequence). V was pared by 4 bases and J by 4 bases, with 20 bases between. This CDR3 spans 17 amino acids. The CDR3 here is CASSSRGGGKVYNEQFF. Written as DNA, the CDR3 is TGTGCCAGCAGCTCCCGAGGGGGTGGTAAGGTATACAATGAGCAGTTCTTC.

This clonotype was detected only once. The gene calls are TRBV12-3 or TRBV12-4 and TRBJ1-4; possible D gene TRBD1, 5 bases. Trimming removed 5 bases from V and 8 bases from J, with 12 bases in between. This CDR3 region has 13 residues. The CDR3 sequence is CASSDSLGEKLFF. DNA for the CDR3: TGTGCCAGCAGTGACAGCCTGGGGGAAAAACTGTTTTTT.

V gene TRBV12-3 or TRBV12-4 combines with J gene TRBJ1-2; 8 bases agree with TRBD1. V shed 5 bases and J 6 bases; nucleotides not matched to a gene: 2. The CDR3 has 12 residues. The CDR3 here is CASSQGANGYTF. As DNA, the CDR3 is TGTGCCAGCAGTCAGGGGGCTAATGGCTACACCTTC.

CDR3 region: CASSQVQGKNTEAFF. In DNA, the CDR3 is TGCGCCAGCAGCCAAGTACAGGGGAAGAACACTGAAGCTTTCTTT. The chain has TRBV4-1 and TRBJ1-1, with TRBD1 matching over 7 bases. Germline V gene lookup returns CDR1 MGHRA and CDR2 YSYEKL. This CDR3 spans 15 amino acids. J lost 1 base, V lost 1 base, and 3 bases had no gene match.

The J gene is TRBJ1-2, the V gene TRBV11-2, with TRBD1 identical over 12 bases. V lost 3 bases and J lost 7; bases outside the gene matches: 12. In germline, CDR1 is SGHAT, CDR2 FQNNGV. The CDR3 has 17 amino acids. CDR3 nucleotides: TGTGCCAGCAGCTTTGTAGACCGGGACAGGGGGCTCTTTGGCTACACCTTC. It encodes CASSFVDRDRGLFGYTF.

In its sample, this clonotype was seen once. The chain links TRBV27 to TRBJ2-1; 8 bases match TRBD2. Per germline, CDR1 MNHEY and CDR2 SMNVEV (reference sequence). The CDR3 runs to 16 residues. Trimming removed 2 bases from V and 8 bases from J; junction bases left unmatched: 11. CDR3 sequence (DNA): TGTGCCAGCAGTTTAGGCACTAGCGGAAGAGGCGATGAGCAGTTCTTC. Protein: CASSLGTSGRGDEQFF.

This chain joins TRBV18 and TRBJ1-1, with TRBD1 matching over 7 bases. This CDR3 region has 15 residues. The V gene end was trimmed by 3 bases and the J gene end by 4 bases; junction bases not matched to a gene: 8. From germline, CDR1 is KGHSH and CDR2 LQKENI. The CDR3 region is CASSPEPGGATEAFF. In nucleotides, the CDR3 is TGTGCCAGCTCACCTGAGCCAGGGGGTGCCACTGAAGCTTTCTTT.

The rearrangement joins TRBV5-4 to TRBJ2-7; TRBD1 aligns across 10 bases. Losses at the gene ends were 5 bases for V and 0 bases for J; bases not matched to a gene: 20. The CDR3 is 20 residues long. Germline lookup yields CDR1 SGHNT and CDR2 YYREEE (reference sequence). The CDR3 loop reads CASRAERGDRGDEGSYEQYF. The CDR3 coding sequence is TGTGCCAGCAGGGCGGAAAGGGGGGACAGGGGCGATGAGGGCTCCTACGAGCAGTACTTC.

This chain links TRBV30 with TRBJ2-7; tentatively, D is TRBD1 (6 bases). CDR3 length equals 13 residues. Deletions cut 5 bases from V and 3 bases from J, with 14 bases between. Germline V lookup: CDR1 GTSNPN, CDR2 SVGIG (reference sequence). This CDR3 is CAWGSGTYYEQYF. CDR3 DNA: TGTGCCTGGGGGTCCGGGACATACTACGAGCAGTACTTC. Using reference TRBV30 and TRBJ2-7 for the parts outside the CDR3, the full variable domain is SQTIHQWPATLVQPVGSPLSLECTVEGTSNPNLYWYRQAAGRGLQLLFYSVGIGQISSEVPQNLSASRPQDRQFILSSKKLLLSDSGFYLCAWGSGTYYEQYFGPGTRLTVT.

The J gene is TRBJ1-3, the V gene TRBV27; D is undetermined. This CDR3 contains 11 residues. Germline-derived CDR1 and CDR2 are MNHEY and SMNVEV (reference sequence). With 10 bases removed from V and 0 bases from J, the gap between germline ends came to 4 bases. The CDR3 reads CATFSGNTIYF. As DNA, the CDR3 is TGTGCCACCTTCTCTGGAAACACCATATATTTT.

This chain connects TRBV5-1 to TRBJ1-2, with 7 bases identical to TRBD1. In germline, CDR1 is SGHRS, CDR2 YFSETQ. Trimming cost V 3 bases and J 8 bases; bases outside gene matches: 10. The CDR3 has 14 residues. This CDR3 reads CASSYRTGDRGYTF. The CDR3 bases are TGCGCCAGCAGCTACCGGACAGGCGACAGGGGCTACACCTTC.

This clonotype was recorded a few times. This rearrangement joins TRBV5-1 to TRBJ2-7, with a possible D match to TRBD2 (6 bases). The V gene lost 0 bases and the J gene lost 0 bases, with 13 bases spanning the gap. CDR1 and CDR2 from the germline V gene are SGHRS and YFSETQ. The CDR3 spans 16 residues. Here the CDR3 DNA reads TGCGCCAGCAGCTTGGAAGGCGGGGTAAGCTCCTACGAGCAGTACTTC. This encodes CASSLEGGVSSYEQYF.

V gene TRBV15 combines with J gene TRBJ1-1, with 7 bases that match TRBD1. Germline V gives CDR1 LNHNV, CDR2 YYDKDF (reference sequence). V gave up 1 base and J gave up 4 bases; unmatched junction bases: 15. The CDR3 is 18 amino acids. CDR3 loop: CATSRVPPRRGSSTEAFF. CDR3 nucleotide sequence: TGTGCCACCAGCAGAGTCCCCCCACGCAGGGGGTCGAGCACTGAAGCTTTCTTT.

The chain uses TRBV6-5 and TRBJ2-7; D is possibly TRBD1 (5 bases). The CDR3 is 15 residues long. From germline, CDR1 is MNHEY and CDR2 SVGAGI. V was pared by 0 bases and J by 6 bases, with 15 bases between. The CDR3 region is CASSYSRARAGEQYF. CDR3 in DNA: TGTGCCAGCAGTTACTCGAGAGCCAGGGCTGGCGAGCAGTACTTC.

This clonotype showed up just once. The chain employs TRBV13 and TRBJ2-7; D possibly uses TRBD1 or TRBD2 (6 bases each). This CDR3 contains 13 residues. V was shortened by 10 bases and J by 0 bases, with 13 bases between the two germline ends. Germline values: CDR1 PRHDT, CDR2 FYEKMQ (reference sequence). CDR3 coding DNA: TGTGCCACCTCGGGGGCGAGCTCCTACGAGCAGTACTTC. This codes for CATSGASSYEQYF.